This T cell receptor (beta chain) was identified in a study of cytomegalovirus exposure and HLA in healthy donors. The study, taken as a whole, reports: A later analysis found that most CMV-associated TCR beta chains appeared HLA-restricted.

In germline, CDR1 is MDHEN, CDR2 SYDVKM. The CDR3 has 14 amino acids. V was cut by 4 bases and J by 3 bases, with 12 bases left in between. The PCR employed 60 Vbeta primers together with 13 Jbeta primers. As processed by the authors: Unique TCR beta chains numbered approximately 80 million in a later analysis, with about 9.9 million shared. Profiling relied on immunoSEQ multiplex PCR, and the TCRdb table lists in-frame clones only, not all of them. From that table come the V and J calls and clone size; the DNA was used to work out D and trimming. The sample lists 150,000 or so clones; 65% to 85% were seen once. A remark on this clone: The antigen remains unidentified.

The chain carries TRBV28 and TRBJ1-1, with D tentatively TRBD1 (5 bases). The sequenced material came from PBMCs. The source is a woman between 40 and 50 years old in good health and CMV-seropositive. The CDR3 loop is CASSWTRADTEAFF. DNA for the CDR3: TGTGCCAGCAGTTGGACAAGAGCCGACACTGAAGCTTTCTTT.